This paragraph covers one TCR beta chain sequence. Sequenced by immunoSEQ multiplex PCR; TCRdb stores in-frame clones only, minus some. The sample comprises around 60,000 clones, 90% to 95% of which are singletons, and approximately 3.7% rests with the top ten. These data originate in a study of T cell changes during pregnancy in multiple sclerosis. Unmatched junction bases numbered 2, after V lost 1 base and J lost 3 bases. The CDR3 is 15 residues long. CDR1 and CDR2 from the germline V gene are SGHDT and YYEEEE. The material sequenced was CD8+ T cells from peripheral blood mononuclear cells, taken in the third trimester of pregnancy. This receptor was identified in a female donor with multiple sclerosis, enrolled in a pregnancy study. The chain couples TRBV5-6 to TRBJ2-1; 9 bases map to TRBD2. CDR3 in amino acids: CASSLPREGYNEQFF. CDR3 coding DNA: TGTGCCAGCAGCTTGCCGCGGGAGGGCTACAATGAGCAGTTCTTC.